This T cell receptor (beta chain) was recovered during a study of blood T cell repertoires in COVID-19. In the study overall: Both acute and convalescent COVID-19 samples were obtained from the United States, Italy and Spain.

The V and J ends lost 6 bases and 4 bases respectively, with 18 bases between them. Germline lookup yields CDR1 MNHEY and CDR2 SVGAGI. The CDR3 contains 15 residues. Profiled with immunoSEQ multiplex PCR; TCRdb holds only in-frame clones, not every one. The data hold more than 55,000 clones, with approximately 90% observed a single time. This chain connects TRBV6-5 to TRBJ2-5, with D possibly matching TRBD2 (7 bases). The clonotype was recovered from a human donor with active COVID-19. The donor label of this sample is uncertain. The specimen sequenced was peripheral blood. The CDR3 DNA is TGTGCCAGCAGGCCCGGGGGGCGAGTCGGAGAGACCCAGTACTTC. Translating gives CASRPGGRVGETQYF.